This entry describes one T cell receptor (beta chain). Its antigen is as yet unknown. Found in a library prepared for alpha chains, this beta chain is an off-target read, and its abundance has little meaning. Unique molecular identifiers, one per molecule, were present on every TCR cDNA molecule. TCRdb recomputed calls from the 5' RACE reads with MiXCR, one row per CDR3 protein. The sample carries 1,000 or so distinct CDR3 sequences, 46% recorded once. This sample was taken from a study of spatial heterogeneity in lung cancer. Overall study context: Mean representation of each unique TCR and UMI combination in the raw reads exceeded eight occurrences. Study results and limitations: Ubiquitous expanded tumor TCRs showed up in blood more at resection than follow-up.

The time point: sample taken at primary tumor resection. Unsorted whole RNA of tumor, nontumor lung or frozen PBMC was sequenced. Untreated early-stage non-small cell lung cancer patients, some 70 in total, were the donors. The germline V gene has CDR1 LGHDT and CDR2 YNNKEL (reference sequence). V lost 1 base to trimming and J lost 4 bases; unmatched junction nucleotides: 3. The CDR3 is 15 residues long. V is TRBV3-1 and J is TRBJ2-1, with TRBD1 matching 8 bases. The sequenced sample was PBMCs, obtained at surgery. The sequence came from a male donor with early-stage non-small cell lung cancer. CDR3 amino acids: CASSQAGTGYNEQFF. For the CDR3, the DNA is TGTGCCAGCAGCCAAGCTGGGACAGGATACAATGAGCAGTTCTTC.